This T cell receptor (beta chain) is from a study of blood T cells in healthy people across ages. The study's findings and limits: Higher diversity, along with more naive CD4+ cells, distinguished long-lived donors from aged donors.

This clonotype appeared a few times. Its cognate antigen is unknown. It was with a sample-barcoded 5' primer and a J-beta primer mix that a second PCR of about 6 to 12 cycles was run. TCRdb passed the 5' RACE reads through MiXCR, listing each CDR3 protein once. Of fewer than 2 million distinct CDR3 sequences detected, more than 35% appear once; the ten largest clones hold more than 20%. The V gene lost 5 bases and the J gene lost 8 bases, with 31 bases spanning the gap. The CDR3 spans 18 residues. The germline V gene encodes CDR1 MDHEN and CDR2 SYDVKM. Sample: blood. The sequence came from a human donor in good health. The genes are TRBV28 and TRBJ2-7; D is possibly TRBD2 (7 bases). The CDR3 bases are TGTGCCAGCAGTCCCGGGACACGCGGGGGATTAGCGGCTACGAAGCAGTACTTC. This gives the protein CASSPGTRGGLAATKQYF.